These T cell receptor beta chains were read from a single sample in a study of cytomegalovirus exposure and HLA in healthy donors. Data came from immunoSEQ multiplex PCR; TCRdb stores just in-frame clones and leaves some out. The table shows around 110,000 clones, with 55% to 75% occurring only once. Sample: PBMCs. These receptors all stem from a middle-aged woman in good health and CMV-seropositive. CDR3s include the opening cysteine and the closing phenylalanine or tryptophan. The order of the fields is D gene, J gene, V gene, CDR3 protein. D genes are given only for firm matches.

TRBD2 | TRBJ2-2 | TRBV5-4 | CASSSGWTSGITGELFF
TRBD1 | TRBJ1-4 | TRBV18 | CAGSLQGVNEKLFF
NA | TRBJ1-1 | TRBV19 | CATNHRDMNTEAFF
TRBD1 | TRBJ1-4 | TRBV7-9 | CASSFLTGEREKLFF
NA | TRBJ2-3 | TRBV19 | CASSTNRADTQYF
NA | TRBJ1-1 | TRBV5-5 | CASSLIEGSTEAFF
TRBD1 | TRBJ2-4 | TRBV2 | CASDRGTAKNIQYF
TRBD1 | TRBJ2-7 | TRBV6-4 | CASSPGTGKHEQYF
TRBD2 | TRBJ2-1 | TRBV18 | CASSQSRTSGNEQFF
TRBD1 | TRBJ1-1 | TRBV6-6 | CASGVKQGTFTEAFF
NA | TRBJ1-4 | TRBV5-1 | CASSVGRGNEKLFF
NA | TRBJ1-3 | TRBV9 | CASSVGALAGGNTIYF
TRBD2 | TRBJ2-7 | TRBV27 | CASSRTSLLSSYEQYF
NA | TRBJ1-5 | TRBV5-3 | CARSNGDQPQHF
NA | TRBJ1-3 | TRBV5-6 | CASSLTGEANTIYF
NA | TRBJ1-1 | TRBV6-6 | CASSHSPPGNTEAFF
TRBD2 | TRBJ2-3 | TRBV9 | CASSVSGGSGDTQYF
TRBD1 | TRBJ1-2 | TRBV7-9 | CSSSFVRDEDRNYGYTF
TRBD2 | TRBJ2-1 | TRBV5-4 | CASSLKRGTSGRDVYNEQFF
TRBD2 | TRBJ2-3 | TRBV9 | CASSVGSGGSTDTQYF
NA | TRBJ2-7 | TRBV27 | CASRPVGGLHEQYF
NA | TRBJ2-7 | TRBV20-1 | CSVERTYEQYF
TRBD2 | TRBJ2-3 | TRBV5-6 | CASSLAGLAGGWGTDTQYF